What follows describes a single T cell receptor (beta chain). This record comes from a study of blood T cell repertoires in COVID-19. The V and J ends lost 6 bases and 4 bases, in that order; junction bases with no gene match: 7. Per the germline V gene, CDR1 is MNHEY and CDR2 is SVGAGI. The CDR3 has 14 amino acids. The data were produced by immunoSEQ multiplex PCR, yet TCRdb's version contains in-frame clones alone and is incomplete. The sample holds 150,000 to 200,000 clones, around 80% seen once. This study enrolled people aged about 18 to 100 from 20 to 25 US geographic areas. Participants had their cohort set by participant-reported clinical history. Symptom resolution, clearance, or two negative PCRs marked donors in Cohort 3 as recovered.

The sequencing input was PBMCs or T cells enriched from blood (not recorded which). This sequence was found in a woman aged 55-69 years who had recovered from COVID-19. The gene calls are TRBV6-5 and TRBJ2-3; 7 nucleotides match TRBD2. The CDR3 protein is CASRPAGLSDTQYF. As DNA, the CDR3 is TGTGCCAGCAGACCTGCGGGACTATCAGATACGCAGTATTTT.